These 4 T cell receptor beta chains share one sample of origin, sequenced in a study of T cell repertoires in cytomegalovirus infection. Using its own MiXCR run on the reads, TCRdb lists one record per CDR3 protein. Counted here are just over 300,000 distinct CDR3 sequences, under 20% occurring once; the ten biggest clones make up more than 10%. The sample comprised PBMCs. The receptors stem from a human donor in good health (CMV status not recorded). Some clones in this sample may be carry-over from other donors' samples.

The CDR3 spells CSASSLPGLNEKLFF. CDR3 bases: TGCAGTGCTAGTTCGTTACCGGGTCTTAATGAAAAACTGTTTTTT. This rearrangement joins TRBV20-1 to TRBJ1-4; D is ambiguous. Germline values: CDR1 DFQATT, CDR2 SNEGSKA (reference sequence). The CDR3 runs to 15 residues. The germline V and J ends were trimmed by 3 bases and 4 bases, with 15 bases remaining between them.

In its sample, this clonotype was seen a few times. The chain couples TRBV19 to TRBJ2-2; D is possibly TRBD2 (7 bases). Per germline, CDR1 LNHDA and CDR2 SQIVND (reference sequence). The CDR3 contains 19 residues. Trimming cost V 0 bases and J 4 bases, with 21 bases left between them. This CDR3 reads CASSIEGGPGGRITGELFF. CDR3 bases: TGTGCCAGTAGTATAGAGGGGGGTCCGGGGGGCCGAATCACCGGGGAGCTGTTTTTT.

This clonotype has just a few counts. The rearrangement joins TRBV7-4 to TRBJ2-2; D remains unclear. V lost 1 base and J 6 bases, leaving 3 bases between the germline ends. This CDR3 is 12 amino acids long. Per the germline V gene, CDR1 is SGHVT and CDR2 is SQSDAQ. The CDR3 here is CASSLDPGELFF. DNA of the CDR3: TGTGCCAGCAGCTTAGACCCCGGGGAGCTGTTTTTT.

In this sample, this clonotype turned up many times. The rearrangement joins TRBV29-1 to TRBJ2-7; no clear D. V gave up 0 bases and J gave up 6 bases, with 12 bases separating them. The V gene's germline CDR1 is SQVTM and CDR2 ANQGSEA. The CDR3 sequence is 13 residues long. CDR3 protein: CSVEDRTSLEQYF. The CDR3 bases are TGCAGCGTTGAAGATCGAACCAGTCTCGAGCAGTACTTC.